This record concerns one T cell receptor (beta chain) sequence. The CDR3 is made up of 15 amino acids. Trimming cost V 0 bases and J 7 bases, with 13 bases left between them. From germline, CDR1 is DFQATT and CDR2 SNEGSKA (reference sequence). The data stem from a study of low-dose radiotherapy and immunotherapy resistance in tumors. The time point is: after trial treatment. The treatment here: LDRT plus nivolumab, ipilimumab, low-dose cyclophosphamide and aspirin (RACIN trial). TRAV and TRBV primers primed cDNA for both TCRalpha and TCRbeta. A constant-region primer paired with the V-primer adapter amplified TCRs over about 20 PCR cycles. Following isolation, mRNA was amplified via in vitro transcription. TCRdb redid the calling of the reads with MiXCR, one entry per CDR3 protein. The table has 50,000 or so distinct CDR3 sequences, 20% to 25% seen once; the top ten hold approximately 6.7%.

Sequencing was performed on PBMCs, taken after low-dose radiotherapy plus immunotherapy. This clonotype was sampled from a male donor with prostate cancer. The V and J genes are TRBV20-1 and TRBJ1-6; the D gene is possibly TRBD1 (6 bases). The DNA of the CDR3 is TGCAGTGCTAGAGATCTCAGGGGTGGGAATTCACCCCTCCACTTT. Translation gives CSARDLRGGNSPLHF.